The table lists the clone carrying this TCR beta chain with many counts. The antigen is unknown. This entry is derived from a study of early T cells in non-severe SARS-CoV-2 infection. Overall study context: Bulk RNA isolated from unsorted whole blood underwent sequencing; chains were not paired.

The CDR3 contains 14 residues. V was pared by 6 bases and J by 5 bases, with 11 bases between. The TCR library protocol was used to attach unique molecular identifiers. These identifiers were attached to individual cDNA molecules. TCRdb passed the 5' RACE reads through MiXCR, listing each CDR3 protein once. The sample carries 35,000 to 45,000 distinct CDR3 sequences, less than 6.5% recorded once. Study-level points and caveats: VDJdb matches were skewed toward anti-spike CD8 T cell responses.

J is TRBJ1-6 and V is TRBV12-3 or TRBV12-4; D is possibly TRBD1 (6 bases). This specimen was whole blood, taken at baseline. The receptor was derived from an adult who was a healthcare worker with PCR-confirmed SARS-CoV-2 infection or an uninfected control (not recorded which). CDR3 loop: CASSTQGNNSPLHF. CDR3 bases: TGTGCCAGCAGCACACAGGGTAATAATTCACCCCTCCACTTT.